Sequencing of this T cell receptor (beta chain) was carried out in a study of Graves' ophthalmopathy and Graves' hyperthyroidism. This clonotype appeared many times. Its antigen is not identified. Amplifying from RNA transcripts, the study obtained TCR beta CDR3 regions. The authors performed first-round RT-PCR with HTBI primers and then a second-round multiplex PCR. Each CDR3 protein is one row after TCRdb ran MiXCR on the multiplex PCR reads. The data contain about 1.1 million distinct CDR3 sequences, roughly 35% of them singletons. Whole-study results and caveats: Among thyroid clonotypes expanded above 0.001 frequency, most also appeared in blood.

Trimming pared 6 bases from V and 7 bases from J, leaving 12 bases between. The CDR3 extends over 12 amino acids. Germline values: CDR1 MNHNY, CDR2 SVGAGI (reference sequence). What was sequenced was peripheral blood or thyroid tissue (not recorded which). J is TRBJ1-2 and V is TRBV6-6, with D possibly matching TRBD1 (5 bases). The source of this sequence is an adult man with Graves' hyperthyroidism. The CDR3 region has the DNA TGTGCCAGCAGCTTGGCGGGGGTTGGCTACACCTTC. Translation: CASSLAGVGYTF.